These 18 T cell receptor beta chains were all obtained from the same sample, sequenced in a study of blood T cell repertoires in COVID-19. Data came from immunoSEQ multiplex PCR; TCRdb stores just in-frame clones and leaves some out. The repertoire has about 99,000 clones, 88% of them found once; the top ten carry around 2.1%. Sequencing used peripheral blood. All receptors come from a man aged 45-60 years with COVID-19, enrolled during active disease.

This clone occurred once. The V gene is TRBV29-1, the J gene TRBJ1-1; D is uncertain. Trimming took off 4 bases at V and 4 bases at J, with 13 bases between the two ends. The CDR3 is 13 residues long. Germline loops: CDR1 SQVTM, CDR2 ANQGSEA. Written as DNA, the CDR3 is TGCAGCGTTGGGTCCCTCGGGATCACTGAAGCTTTCTTT. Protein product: CSVGSLGITEAFF.

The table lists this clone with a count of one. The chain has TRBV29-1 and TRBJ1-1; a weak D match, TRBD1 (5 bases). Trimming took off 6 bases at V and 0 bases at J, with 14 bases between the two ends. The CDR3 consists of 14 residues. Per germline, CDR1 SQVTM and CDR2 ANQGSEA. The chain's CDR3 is CSVQTQGMNTEAFF. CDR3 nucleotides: TGCAGCGTCCAGACCCAGGGTATGAACACTGAAGCTTTCTTT. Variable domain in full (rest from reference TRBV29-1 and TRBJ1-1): SAVISQKPSRDICQRGTSLTIQCQVDSQVTMMFWYRQQPGQSLTLIATANQGSEATYESGFVIDKFPISRPNLTFSTLTVSNMSPEDSSIYLCSVQTQGMNTEAFFGQGTRLTVV.

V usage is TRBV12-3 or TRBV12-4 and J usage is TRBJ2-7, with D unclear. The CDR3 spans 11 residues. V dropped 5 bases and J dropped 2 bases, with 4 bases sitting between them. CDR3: CASSPTYEQYF. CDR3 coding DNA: TGTGCCAGCAGTCCCACCTACGAGCAGTACTTC.

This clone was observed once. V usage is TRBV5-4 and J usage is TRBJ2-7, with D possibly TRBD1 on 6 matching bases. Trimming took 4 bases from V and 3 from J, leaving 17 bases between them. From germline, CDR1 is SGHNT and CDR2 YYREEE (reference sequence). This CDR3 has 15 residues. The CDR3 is CASSGPGQGRYEQYF. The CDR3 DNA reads TGTGCCAGCAGCGGACCAGGGCAGGGGCGCTACGAGCAGTACTTC.

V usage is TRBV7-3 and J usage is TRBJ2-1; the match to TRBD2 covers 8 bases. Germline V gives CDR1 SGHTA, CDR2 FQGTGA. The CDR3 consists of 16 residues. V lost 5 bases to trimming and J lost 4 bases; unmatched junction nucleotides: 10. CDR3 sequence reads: CASSRSLAAPYNEQFF. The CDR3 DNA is TGTGCCAGCAGCCGATCACTAGCGGCCCCTTACAATGAGCAGTTCTTC.

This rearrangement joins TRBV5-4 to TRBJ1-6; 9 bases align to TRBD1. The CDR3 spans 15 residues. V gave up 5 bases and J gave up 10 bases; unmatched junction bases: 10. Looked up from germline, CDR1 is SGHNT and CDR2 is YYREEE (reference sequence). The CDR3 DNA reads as TGTGCCAGCAGTCTGACCGGGACAGGGAGCTCACCCCTCCACTTT. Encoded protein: CASSLTGTGSSPLHF.

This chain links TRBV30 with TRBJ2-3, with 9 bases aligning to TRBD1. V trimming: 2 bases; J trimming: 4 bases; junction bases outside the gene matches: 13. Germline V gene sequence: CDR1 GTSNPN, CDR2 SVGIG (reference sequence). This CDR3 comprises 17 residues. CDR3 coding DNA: TGTGCCTGGAGTACTCCGTGGACAGGGGAGAAAGCAGATACGCAGTATTTT. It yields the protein CAWSTPWTGEKADTQYF.

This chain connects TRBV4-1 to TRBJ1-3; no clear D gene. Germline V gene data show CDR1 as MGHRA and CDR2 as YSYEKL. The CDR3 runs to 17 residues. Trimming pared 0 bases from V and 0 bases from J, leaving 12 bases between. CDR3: CASSQDSRTGSGNTIYF. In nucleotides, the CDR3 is TGCGCCAGCAGCCAAGATTCGAGAACGGGCTCTGGAAACACCATATATTTT.

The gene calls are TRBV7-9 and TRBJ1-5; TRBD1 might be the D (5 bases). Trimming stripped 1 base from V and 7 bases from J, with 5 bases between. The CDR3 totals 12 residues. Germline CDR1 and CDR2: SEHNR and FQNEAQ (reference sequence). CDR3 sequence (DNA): TGTGCCAGCAGCTTAGGGGGCCAGCCCCAGCATTTT. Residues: CASSLGGQPQHF. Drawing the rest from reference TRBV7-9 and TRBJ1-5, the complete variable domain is DTGVSQNPRHKITKRGQNVTFRCDPISEHNRLYWYRQTLGQGPEFLTYFQNEAQLEKSRLLSDRFSAERPKGSFSTLEIQRTEQGDSAMYLCASSLGGQPQHFGDGTRLSIL.

Here the CDR3 DNA reads TGTGCCAGCAGCTACCGCGGGGGTAGCTCCTACGAGCAGTACTTC. Its protein is CASSYRGGSSYEQYF. The chain has TRBV11-1 and TRBJ2-7; 7 nucleotides line up with TRBD2. After removal of 4 bases from V and 0 bases from J, the junction contained 6 bases not matched to a gene. CDR1 and CDR2 from the germline V gene are SGHAT and FQDESV (reference sequence). CDR3 length equals 15 residues. Based on the CDR3 plus reference TRBV11-1 and TRBJ2-7, the full variable domain is EAEVAQSPRYKITEKSQAVAFWCDPISGHATLYWYRQILGQGPELLVQFQDESVVDDSQLPKDRFSAERLKGVDSTLKIQPAELGDSAMYLCASSYRGGSSYEQYFGPGTRLTVT.

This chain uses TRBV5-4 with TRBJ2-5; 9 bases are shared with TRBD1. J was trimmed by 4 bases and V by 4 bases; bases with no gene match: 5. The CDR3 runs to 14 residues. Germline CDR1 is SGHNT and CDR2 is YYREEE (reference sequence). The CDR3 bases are TGTGCCAGCAGCCCTCAGACAGGGGGAGAGACCCAGTACTTC. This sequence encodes CASSPQTGGETQYF.

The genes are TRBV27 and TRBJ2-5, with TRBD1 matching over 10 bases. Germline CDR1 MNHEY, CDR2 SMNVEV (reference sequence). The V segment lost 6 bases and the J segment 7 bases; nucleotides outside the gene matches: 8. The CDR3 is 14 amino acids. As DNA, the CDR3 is TGTGCCAGCAGCCGGGACAGGGGCCCTTCGACCCAGTACTTC. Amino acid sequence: CASSRDRGPSTQYF.

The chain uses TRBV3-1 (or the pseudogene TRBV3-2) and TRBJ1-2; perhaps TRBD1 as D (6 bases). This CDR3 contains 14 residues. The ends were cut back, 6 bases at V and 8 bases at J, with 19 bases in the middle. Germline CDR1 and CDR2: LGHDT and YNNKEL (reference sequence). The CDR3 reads CASSPQGPRGGYTF. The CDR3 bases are TGTGCCAGCAGTCCACAGGGTCCTAGAGGAGGCTACACCTTC.

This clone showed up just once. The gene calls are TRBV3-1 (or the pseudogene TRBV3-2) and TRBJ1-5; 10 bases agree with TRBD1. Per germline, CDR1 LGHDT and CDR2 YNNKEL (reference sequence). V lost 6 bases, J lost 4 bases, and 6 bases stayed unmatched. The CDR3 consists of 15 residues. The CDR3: CASSMGQGLNQPQHF. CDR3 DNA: TGTGCCAGCAGTATGGGACAGGGGTTGAATCAGCCCCAGCATTTT.

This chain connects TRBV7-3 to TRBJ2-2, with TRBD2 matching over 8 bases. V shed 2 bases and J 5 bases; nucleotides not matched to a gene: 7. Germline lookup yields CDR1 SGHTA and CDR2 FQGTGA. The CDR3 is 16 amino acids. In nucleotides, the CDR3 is TGTGCCAGCAGCTTAGGGGGACTAGTCGGGACCGGGGAGCTGTTTTTT. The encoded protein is CASSLGGLVGTGELFF.

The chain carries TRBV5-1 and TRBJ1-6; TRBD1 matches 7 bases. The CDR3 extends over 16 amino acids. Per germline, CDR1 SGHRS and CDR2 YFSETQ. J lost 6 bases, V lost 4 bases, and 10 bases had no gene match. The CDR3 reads CASSVTGADRNSPLHF. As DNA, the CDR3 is TGCGCCAGCAGCGTCACAGGGGCAGATCGTAATTCACCCCTCCACTTT.

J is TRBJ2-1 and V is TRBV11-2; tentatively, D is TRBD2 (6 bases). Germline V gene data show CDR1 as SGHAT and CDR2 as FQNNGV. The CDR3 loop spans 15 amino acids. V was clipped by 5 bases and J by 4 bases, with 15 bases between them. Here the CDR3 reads CASSPAGAVYNEQFF. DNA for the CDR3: TGTGCCAGCAGCCCAGCGGGTGCGGTTTACAATGAGCAGTTCTTC.

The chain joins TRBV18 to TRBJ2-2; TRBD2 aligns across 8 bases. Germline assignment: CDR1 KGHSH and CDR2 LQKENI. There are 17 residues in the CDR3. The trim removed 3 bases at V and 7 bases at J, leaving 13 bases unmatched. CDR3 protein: CASSPGLAGAKSGELFF. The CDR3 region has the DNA TGTGCCAGCTCACCGGGGCTAGCGGGCGCCAAGAGCGGGGAGCTGTTTTTT.